These 25 T cell receptor beta chains were all obtained from the same sample, sequenced in a study of shared clonotypes between healthy human individuals. Sequencing used immunoSEQ multiplex PCR; TCRdb keeps in-frame clones, though not all of them. The sample has over 2 million clones; 80% to 95% are singletons. The specimen was naive CD4+ T cells from PBMCs. Subset meaning: CD45RA+ positively selected. The receptors come from a man aged 18 to 35 in good health. Some clones in this sample may be carry-over from other donors' samples.

The chain links TRBV9 to TRBJ1-1, with TRBD1 as a possible D gene (6 bases). Trimming removed 3 bases from V and 1 base from J, with 13 bases in between. The germline V gene encodes CDR1 SGDLS and CDR2 YYNGEE. The CDR3 has 15 residues. The CDR3 loop is CASSGTGNTNTEAFF. CDR3 coding DNA: TGTGCCAGCAGCGGTACAGGGAACACGAACACTGAAGCTTTCTTT.

This chain connects TRBV29-1 to TRBJ1-1, with 8 positions matching TRBD1. Germline CDR1 and CDR2: SQVTM and ANQGSEA. The CDR3 runs 14 residues. With 6 bases clipped from V and 3 bases from J, the junction kept 9 bases outside the gene matches. The CDR3 DNA is TGCAGCGTCGAAAGGGACAGGATGTACACTGAAGCTTTCTTT. Encoded protein: CSVERDRMYTEAFF.

The V gene is TRBV9, the J gene TRBJ1-2; D may be TRBD1 (6 bases). V lost 6 bases and J 2 bases, leaving 14 bases between the germline ends. CDR1 and CDR2 (germline): SGDLS, YYNGEE. This CDR3 is 14 amino acids long. In nucleotides, the CDR3 is TGTGCCAGCACGTCAGGCGGGGGCAACTATGGCTACACCTTC. This encodes CASTSGGGNYGYTF.

The V call is TRBV4-2, the J call TRBJ1-2; D gene unclear. Trimming cost V 1 base and J 2 bases, with 8 bases left between them. The CDR3 sequence is 14 residues long. Germline values: CDR1 LGHNA, CDR2 YNFKEQ. The CDR3 loop reads CASSQGFANYGYTF. CDR3 in DNA: TGTGCCAGCAGCCAAGGCTTCGCCAACTATGGCTACACCTTC.

The genes are TRBV7-9 and TRBJ2-2; 9 nucleotides align to TRBD1. The CDR3 extends over 17 amino acids. The V gene end was trimmed by 2 bases and the J gene end by 2 bases; junction bases not matched to a gene: 6. Germline lookup yields CDR1 SEHNR and CDR2 FQNEAQ (reference sequence). The CDR3 DNA sequence: TGTGCCAGCAGCTTAACTCGGGACAGGGACAACACCGGGGAGCTGTTTTTT. It yields the protein CASSLTRDRDNTGELFF.

The genes are TRBV27 and TRBJ2-7; no reliable D call. In germline, CDR1 is MNHEY, CDR2 SMNVEV (reference sequence). The CDR3 consists of 12 residues. V gave up 5 bases and J gave up 4 bases, with 9 bases separating them. CDR3 DNA sequence: TGTGCCAGCAGTCAAGGACCTTACGAGCAGTACTTC. It yields the protein CASSQGPYEQYF.

The genes are TRBV28 and TRBJ1-2; the D is unclear. CDR3 size: 13 residues. The V and J ends lost 7 bases and 7 bases respectively, with 16 bases between them. The germline gives CDR1 MDHEN, CDR2 SYDVKM. The CDR3 DNA reads as TGTGCCAGCACCGTAAGTCTCCTTGGTGGCTACACCTTC. Its translation is CASTVSLLGGYTF.

The chain recombines TRBV5-1 with TRBJ1-1; the match to TRBD1 covers 11 bases. This CDR3 is built from 15 residues. Germline CDR1 and CDR2: SGHRS and YFSETQ. V was pared by 4 bases and J by 3 bases, with 5 bases of the junction left unmatched. Here the CDR3 DNA reads TGCGCCAGCAGCACGCAGGGACAGGGGGACACTGAAGCTTTCTTT. Translation gives CASSTQGQGDTEAFF.

CDR3 nucleotide sequence: TGCGCCAGCAGACCAATCGGGGGCGGGCAAGAGCAGTACTTC. Protein sequence: CASRPIGGGQEQYF. The V and J genes are TRBV4-1 and TRBJ2-7; D may correspond to TRBD1 or TRBD2 (6 bases each). This CDR3 spans 14 amino acids. Germline V gives CDR1 MGHRA, CDR2 YSYEKL. The V and J ends lost 6 bases and 7 bases respectively, with 19 bases between them.

The gene calls are TRBV28 and TRBJ1-5; no clear D. CDR1 and CDR2 (germline): MDHEN, SYDVKM. The CDR3 is made up of 15 amino acids. V shed 2 bases and J shed 6 bases, with 14 bases lying between them. The CDR3 DNA follows: TGTGCCAGCAGTTTACGGTTTGTGGGTTCTCAGCCCCAGCATTTT. Its translation: CASSLRFVGSQPQHF.

The rearrangement uses TRBV6-6 and TRBJ2-3, with 11 nucleotides matching TRBD2. V shed 8 bases, J shed 1 base, and the junction held 2 bases outside the gene matches. The CDR3 is made up of 14 amino acids. Germline lookup yields CDR1 MNHNY and CDR2 SVGAGI (reference sequence). In DNA form, the CDR3 reads TGTGCCAGCCGGGGACTAGCGGGCACAGATACGCAGTATTTT. Protein: CASRGLAGTDTQYF.

This chain joins TRBV14 and TRBJ1-1; D ambiguous. The CDR3 is 13 amino acids. With 0 bases removed from V and 5 bases from J, the gap between germline ends came to 7 bases. The germline CDR1 and CDR2 sequences are SGHDN and FVKESK. Written as DNA, the CDR3 is TGTGCCAGCAGCCAAGATTTACTGACTGAAGCTTTCTTT. Its translation: CASSQDLLTEAFF.

This clone is a singleton in its sample. This chain connects TRBV7-9 to TRBJ2-3, with 8 nucleotides matching TRBD1. This CDR3 has 14 amino acids. Trimming cost V 5 bases and J 5 bases; bases outside gene matches: 6. Germline V lookup: CDR1 SEHNR, CDR2 FQNEAQ (reference sequence). CDR3 residues: CASSGDRIGDTQYF. The CDR3 nucleotides read TGTGCCAGCAGCGGGGACAGGATCGGAGATACGCAGTATTTT.

The gene calls are TRBV6-4 and TRBJ2-1; 8 bases agree with TRBD2. CDR1 is MRHNA, CDR2 SNTAGT, per germline. The CDR3 runs to 18 residues. V lost 2 bases and J lost 6; bases outside the gene matches: 15. CDR3 bases: TGTGCCAGCAGTGACCCCCCATGGCGGGAGGCTTCGGTCAATGAGCAGTTCTTC. Translating it yields CASSDPPWREASVNEQFF.

J is TRBJ2-7 and V is TRBV5-1, with 11 bases identical to TRBD2. After removal of 4 bases from V and 3 bases from J, the junction contained 9 bases not matched to a gene. CDR3 length: 16 residues. Germline V gene lookup returns CDR1 SGHRS and CDR2 YFSETQ. The CDR3 sequence: CASSEGLAVGGYEQYF. In DNA, the CDR3 is TGCGCCAGCAGCGAGGGACTAGCGGTGGGGGGCTACGAGCAGTACTTC.

This clone was seen only once. The chain recombines TRBV7-3 with TRBJ2-2; 9 bases line up with TRBD2. CDR1 is SGHTA and CDR2 is FQGTGA in the germline V gene. The CDR3 has 17 residues. The J segment lost 3 bases and the V segment lost 0 bases, leaving 5 bases of the junction unmatched. Written as DNA, the CDR3 is TGTGCCAGCAGCTTAACTAGCGGGAGCAAGTACACCGGGGAGCTGTTTTTT. Encoded protein: CASSLTSGSKYTGELFF.

V gene TRBV7-9 combines with J gene TRBJ2-7; D unclear. V dropped 1 base and J dropped 0 bases, with 10 bases sitting between them. This CDR3 spans 15 amino acids. The V gene's germline CDR1 is SEHNR and CDR2 FQNEAQ (reference sequence). The DNA of the CDR3 is TGTGCCAGCAGCTTAGTGAGTTGGAGCTCCTACGAGCAGTACTTC. Translated, it gives CASSLVSWSSYEQYF.

V is TRBV18 and J is TRBJ2-7; D ambiguous. V lost 3 bases to trimming and J lost 3 bases, with 12 bases between them. CDR3 length: 14 amino acids. The germline V gene has CDR1 KGHSH and CDR2 LQKENI. This CDR3 is CASSPFVGNYEQYF. For the CDR3, the DNA is TGTGCCAGCTCACCGTTTGTGGGGAACTACGAGCAGTACTTC.

This clone was counted a few times. V gene TRBV10-3 combines with J gene TRBJ1-5; no clear D. Germline V gene lookup returns CDR1 ENHRY and CDR2 SYGVKD. Trimming took off 3 bases at V and 5 bases at J, with 5 bases between the two ends. CDR3 length equals 12 residues. The CDR3 loop reads CAISELHQPQHF. CDR3 nucleotide sequence: TGTGCCATCAGTGAATTACATCAGCCCCAGCATTTT.

The chain employs TRBV2 and TRBJ2-7, with no clear D. V dropped 6 bases and J dropped 3 bases, with 9 bases sitting between them. CDR3 size: 12 residues. Per the germline V gene, CDR1 is SNHLY and CDR2 is FYNNEI. The CDR3 DNA follows: TGTGCCAGCAGATCTCAGAACTACGAGCAGTACTTC. Its protein product is CASRSQNYEQYF.

V usage is TRBV7-6 and J usage is TRBJ2-4; TRBD1 matches 8 bases. Losses at the gene ends were 3 bases for V and 6 bases for J; bases not matched to a gene: 7. The CDR3 totals 15 residues. In germline, CDR1 is SGHVS, CDR2 FNYEAQ. In DNA, the CDR3 is TGTGCCAGCAGCTTGGGGACAGGAGGAGTAAACATTCAGTACTTC. This gives the protein CASSLGTGGVNIQYF. The full variable domain, its missing parts supplied by reference TRBV7-6 and TRBJ2-4, is GAGVSQSPRYKVTKRGQDVALRCDPISGHVSLYWYRQALGQGPEFLTYFNYEAQQDKSGLPNDRFSAERPEGSISTLTIQRTEQRDSAMYRCASSLGTGGVNIQYFGAGTRLSVL.

This clone showed up just once. J is TRBJ2-4 and V is TRBV5-1, with a possible D match to TRBD2 (6 bases). V shed 4 bases and J shed 1 base, with 12 bases lying between them. The CDR3 has 15 residues. The germline gives CDR1 SGHRS, CDR2 YFSETQ. CDR3: CASSPHGGAKNIQYF. The CDR3 DNA is TGCGCCAGCAGCCCCCACGGAGGGGCCAAAAACATTCAGTACTTC.

Regarding this clone: This sample includes further DNA sequences coding for the same CDR3. The V and J genes are TRBV5-1 and TRBJ2-5; TRBD2 aligns across 8 bases. V shed 4 bases and J 5 bases; nucleotides not matched to a gene: 1. This CDR3 region has 12 residues. From germline, CDR1 is SGHRS and CDR2 YFSETQ. This CDR3 is CASSPGGETQYF. CDR3 coding DNA: TGCGCCAGCAGCCCGGGGGGGGAGACCCAGTACTTC. Based on the CDR3 plus reference TRBV5-1 and TRBJ2-5, the full variable domain is KAGVTQTPRYLIKTRGQQVTLSCSPISGHRSVSWYQQTPGQGLQFLFEYFSETQRNKGNFPGRFSGRQFSNSRSEMNVSTLELGDSALYLCASSPGGETQYFGPGTRLLVL.

The V call is TRBV23-1, the J call TRBJ2-6, with 8 bases matching TRBD1. TRBV23-1 is an open reading frame, and its role is uncertain. V trimming: 4 bases; J trimming: 1 base; junction bases outside the gene matches: 18. The CDR3 has 21 residues. The CDR3 sequence is CASSLLPPGGAVLSGANVLTF. DNA of the CDR3: TGCGCCAGCAGTCTTCTACCTCCAGGGGGCGCAGTATTATCTGGGGCCAACGTCCTGACTTTC.

The V call is TRBV5-1, the J call TRBJ2-4; D is uncertain. Trimming removed 5 bases at V and 5 bases at J, with 8 bases between. Looked up from germline, CDR1 is SGHRS and CDR2 is YFSETQ. CDR3 length: 12 amino acids. This CDR3 is CASSFGENIQYF. In nucleotides, the CDR3 is TGCGCCAGCAGTTTTGGAGAAAACATTCAGTACTTC.